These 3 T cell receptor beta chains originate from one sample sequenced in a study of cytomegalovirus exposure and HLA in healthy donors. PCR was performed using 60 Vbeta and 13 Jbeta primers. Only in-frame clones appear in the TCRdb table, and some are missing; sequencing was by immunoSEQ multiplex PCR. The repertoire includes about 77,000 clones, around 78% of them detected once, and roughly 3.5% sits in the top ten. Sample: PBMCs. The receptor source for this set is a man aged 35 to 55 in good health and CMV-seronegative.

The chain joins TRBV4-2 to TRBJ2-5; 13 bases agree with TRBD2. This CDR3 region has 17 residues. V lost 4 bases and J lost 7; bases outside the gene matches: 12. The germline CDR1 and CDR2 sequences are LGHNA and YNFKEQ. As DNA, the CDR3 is TGTGCCAGCAGCCCAGTAACGACTAGCGGGGGGCCGGGGACCCAGTACTTC. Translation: CASSPVTTSGGPGTQYF.

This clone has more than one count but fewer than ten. CDR3 residues: CAIGDTQDEQYF. The CDR3 coding sequence is TGTGCCATCGGGGACACGCAGGACGAGCAGTACTTC. The chain has TRBV10-3 and TRBJ2-5, with D maybe TRBD1 (6 bases). Matching the DNA end better, TRBJ2-7 makes the J call doubtful. The CDR3 covers 12 residues. Germline V CDR1 and CDR2: ENHRY, SYGVKD.

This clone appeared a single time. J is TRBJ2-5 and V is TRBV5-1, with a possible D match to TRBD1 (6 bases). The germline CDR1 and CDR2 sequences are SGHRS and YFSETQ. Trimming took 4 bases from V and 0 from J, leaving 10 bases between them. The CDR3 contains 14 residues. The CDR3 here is CASSLRTDQETQYF. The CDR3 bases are TGCGCCAGCAGCCTCCGGACAGACCAAGAGACCCAGTACTTC. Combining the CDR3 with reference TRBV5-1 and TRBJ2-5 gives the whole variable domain KAGVTQTPRYLIKTRGQQVTLSCSPISGHRSVSWYQQTPGQGLQFLFEYFSETQRNKGNFPGRFSGRQFSNSRSEMNVSTLELGDSALYLCASSLRTDQETQYFGPGTRLLVL.